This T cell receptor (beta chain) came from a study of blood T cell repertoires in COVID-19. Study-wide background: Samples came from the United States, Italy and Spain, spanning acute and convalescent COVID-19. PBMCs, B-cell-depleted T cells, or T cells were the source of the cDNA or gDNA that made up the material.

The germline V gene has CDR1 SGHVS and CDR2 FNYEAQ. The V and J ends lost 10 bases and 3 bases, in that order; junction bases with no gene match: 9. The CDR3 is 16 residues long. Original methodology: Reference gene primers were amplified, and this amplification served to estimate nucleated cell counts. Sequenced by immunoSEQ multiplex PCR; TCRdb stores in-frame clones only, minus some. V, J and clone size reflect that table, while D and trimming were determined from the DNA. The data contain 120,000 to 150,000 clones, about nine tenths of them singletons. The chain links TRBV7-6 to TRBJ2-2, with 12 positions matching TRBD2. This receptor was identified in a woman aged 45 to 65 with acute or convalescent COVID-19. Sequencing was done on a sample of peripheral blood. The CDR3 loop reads CATPSGRGGDTGELFF. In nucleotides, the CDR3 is TGTGCCACGCCTAGCGGGAGGGGAGGGGACACCGGGGAGCTGTTTTTT.